This is a list of T cell receptor beta chains from one sample in a study of T cell responses to AZD1222 COVID-19 vaccine. The table came from immunoSEQ multiplex PCR; TCRdb's copy has only in-frame clones and leaves some out. The table has some 120,000 clones, 80% to 90% seen once. The sequenced sample was peripheral blood, obtained on day 0 of AZD1222 vaccination. These receptors were taken from an adult in good health. Both conserved end residues are part of each CDR3. Fields, in order: CDR3 DNA, CDR3 protein, J gene, V gene, D gene, clone size. The D gene is left open where the match is weak. Only part of the rows carry a size: once, few, many, or a class if the clone is expanded.

DNA: TGTGCCTGGAGTCGGGACAGACCCTATGGCTACACCTTC; CDR3: CAWSRDRPYGYTF; J: TRBJ1-2; V: TRBV30; D: TRBD1; size: .
DNA: TGTGCCAGCAGCCATGGCAGGGTAACTGAAGCTTTCTTT; CDR3: CASSHGRVTEAFF; J: TRBJ1-1; V: TRBV16; D: .; size: .
DNA: TGCGCCAGCGAAGCCGGGGGACAGCAGTTCTTC; CDR3: CASEAGGQQFF; J: TRBJ2-1; V: TRBV10-1; D: .; size: .
DNA: TGTGCCAGCAGTATTAGGGACTCTGAAGCTTTCTTT; CDR3: CASSIRDSEAFF; J: TRBJ1-1; V: TRBV11-3; D: .; size: .
DNA: TGTGCCAGCAGTGTAGCCGGCGGAGAGACCCAGTACTTC; CDR3: CASSVAGGETQYF; J: TRBJ2-5; V: TRBV6-1; D: .; size: .
DNA: TGTGCCAGCACCTCTGACCCCGGGACAGGGTTTAATCAGCCCCAGCATTTT; CDR3: CASTSDPGTGFNQPQHF; J: TRBJ1-5; V: TRBV27; D: TRBD1; size: .
DNA: TGTGCCAGCACATCCAGGAAGAATCAGCCCCAGCATTTT; CDR3: CASTSRKNQPQHF; J: TRBJ1-5; V: TRBV6-5; D: .; size: .
DNA: TGTGCCAGCAGCTTGGGACTAGCGGGGAGGTACGATACGCAGTATTTT; CDR3: CASSLGLAGRYDTQYF; J: TRBJ2-3; V: TRBV5-5; D: TRBD2; size: .
DNA: TGTGCCAGCAGTCGGGGGAGGGGCGCAACTAATGAAAAACTGTTTTTT; CDR3: CASSRGRGATNEKLFF; J: TRBJ1-4; V: TRBV5-6; D: .; size: .
DNA: TGTGCCTGGGTACAGGGTGCCGACTATGGCTACACCTTC; CDR3: CAWVQGADYGYTF; J: TRBJ1-2; V: TRBV30; D: .; size: .
DNA: TGTGCCAGCAGCCCCCGGGGACAGGCAACTAATGAAAAACTGTTTTTT; CDR3: CASSPRGQATNEKLFF; J: TRBJ1-4; V: TRBV7-8; D: TRBD1; size: .
DNA: TGTGCCACCAGTGGGACAGGGGGAGATTCTGGGGCCAACGTCCTGACTTTC; CDR3: CATSGTGGDSGANVLTF; J: TRBJ2-6; V: TRBV24-1; D: TRBD1; size: .
DNA: TGTGCCACCAGTGATTACAGGGGGCCTCAGCCCCAGCATTTT; CDR3: CATSDYRGPQPQHF; J: TRBJ1-5; V: TRBV24-1; D: TRBD1; size: few
DNA: TGCGCCAGCAGCCAAGATAACAACAAGTTCTACGAGCAGTACTTC; CDR3: CASSQDNNKFYEQYF; J: TRBJ2-7; V: TRBV4-1; D: .; size: .
DNA: TGTGCCAGCAGCGTCCTCGTAAGGGACTATGGCTACACCTTC; CDR3: CASSVLVRDYGYTF; J: TRBJ1-2; V: TRBV7-9; D: .; size: .
DNA: TGTGCCAGCAGCCCGCGGGGGCGCGGCTATGGCTACACCTTC; CDR3: CASSPRGRGYGYTF; J: TRBJ1-2; V: TRBV27; D: .; size: .
DNA: TGTGCCAGCAGCTTAACATCAGAAAACATTCAGTACTTC; CDR3: CASSLTSENIQYF; J: TRBJ2-4; V: TRBV7-3; D: .; size: .
DNA: TGTGCCAGCAGCTTACAAGGGGCTGGGGACTATGGCTACACCTTC; CDR3: CASSLQGAGDYGYTF; J: TRBJ1-2; V: TRBV11-3; D: .; size: .
DNA: TGTGCCAGCAAGCGAGGGGGAGGGCCTAAATACAATGAGCAGTTCTTC; CDR3: CASKRGGGPKYNEQFF; J: TRBJ2-1; V: TRBV27; D: .; size: once
DNA: TGTGCCAGCAGCAAAGGAACAGGGTGCGCTTTCTTT; CDR3: CASSKGTGCAFF; J: TRBJ1-1; V: TRBV21-1; D: .; size: few
DNA: TGTGCCAGCAGCTCATGGGGCGGAGACTATGGCTACACCTTC; CDR3: CASSSWGGDYGYTF; J: TRBJ1-2; V: TRBV11-1; D: .; size: .
DNA: TGTGCCAGCAGGGGGGACAGTCAAGGCTACACCTTC; CDR3: CASRGDSQGYTF; J: TRBJ1-2; V: TRBV6-5; D: TRBD1; size: .
DNA: TGTGCCAGCAGCGTAGCGGACAGCATACTATCCTACGAGCAGTACTTC; CDR3: CASSVADSILSYEQYF; J: TRBJ2-7; V: TRBV9; D: .; size: .
DNA: TGTGCCAGCAGCCAGCCCCGGGTGTTGGCTACCTACAATGAGCAGTTCTTC; CDR3: CASSQPRVLATYNEQFF; J: TRBJ2-1; V: TRBV14; D: .; size: .
DNA: TGTGCCAGCAGCCAGGGGGGAGCAGGAAACACCATATATTTT; CDR3: CASSQGGAGNTIYF; J: TRBJ1-3; V: TRBV3-1/TRBV3-2; D: .; size: .
DNA: TGTGCCATCAGTGACGCGGGGGGTTACCAAGAGACCCAGTACTTC; CDR3: CAISDAGGYQETQYF; J: TRBJ2-5; V: TRBV10-3; D: TRBD2; size: .
DNA: TGTGCCAGCAGTGTTTTCGGGGGACCCACAGATACGCAGTATTTT; CDR3: CASSVFGGPTDTQYF; J: TRBJ2-3; V: TRBV2; D: .; size: .
DNA: TGCAGCGCTGTAGATGACGTGGGAAACACCATATATTTT; CDR3: CSAVDDVGNTIYF; J: TRBJ1-3; V: TRBV29-1; D: .; size: .
DNA: TGTGCCAGCAGCCAAGAAGGCAACACCGGGGAGCTGTTTTTT; CDR3: CASSQEGNTGELFF; J: TRBJ2-2; V: TRBV4-2; D: .; size: .
DNA: TGTGCCAGCAGCTTCACCCGGAGGGACAGGGGATACTATGGCTACACCTTC; CDR3: CASSFTRRDRGYYGYTF; J: TRBJ1-2; V: TRBV7-9; D: TRBD1; size: .
DNA: TGTGCCAGCAGTGATGGGACTAGCATCTACGAGCAGTACTTC; CDR3: CASSDGTSIYEQYF; J: TRBJ2-7; V: TRBV2; D: TRBD2; size: .
DNA: TGTGCCACCAGTTCTTCAGCCAGGAGCGGGGCGAGCGGGGAGCTGTTTTTT; CDR3: CATSSSARSGASGELFF; J: TRBJ2-2; V: TRBV24-1; D: TRBD2; size: .
DNA: TGTGCCAGCAGTCTCCCGGGGGGAGGGCATAATTCACCCCTCCACTTT; CDR3: CASSLPGGGHNSPLHF; J: TRBJ1-6; V: TRBV28; D: .; size: .
DNA: TGTGCCAGCAGCTTGGGAACCGTGAACACCGGGGAGCTGTTTTTT; CDR3: CASSLGTVNTGELFF; J: TRBJ2-2; V: TRBV7-2; D: .; size: .
DNA: TGTGCCAGCAGCAACCGAGGACAGGGGCAATCCTACGAGCAGTACTTC; CDR3: CASSNRGQGQSYEQYF; J: TRBJ2-7; V: TRBV21-1; D: .; size: .
DNA: TGTGCCGCCTCTAGCGGGAGAGGACTCAGGGGCTACAATGAGCAGTTCTTC; CDR3: CAASSGRGLRGYNEQFF; J: TRBJ2-1; V: TRBV24-1; D: TRBD2; size: .
DNA: TGTGCCAGCAGCCCTGGACGGAAAGAGACCCAGTACTTC; CDR3: CASSPGRKETQYF; J: TRBJ2-5; V: TRBV11-2; D: .; size: .
DNA: TGTGCCAGCAGCCATCACAGGGACGAGCAGTACTTC; CDR3: CASSHHRDEQYF; J: TRBJ2-7; V: TRBV7-9; D: .; size: few
DNA: TGTGCCAGCTCACCCCCCGGACAGAAGCTTAATGAAAAACTGTTTTTT; CDR3: CASSPPGQKLNEKLFF; J: TRBJ1-4; V: TRBV18; D: .; size: .